This T cell receptor beta chain derives from a study of blood T cell repertoires in COVID-19. Authors' data handling: Amplification from reference gene primers served as the basis for estimated nucleated cell counts. Produced via immunoSEQ multiplex PCR; TCRdb's table is partial and in-frame only. The V and J calls and clone size come from that table; D and trimming were worked out from the DNA. This table has just over 300,000 clones, more than 75% appearing once. The sample comprised PBMCs or T cells enriched from blood (not recorded which). The clonotype comes from a man in his thirties or forties who had recovered from COVID-19.

CDR3 in DNA: TGTGCCAGCAGTTACTCCCCGACTTGGGAGCAGTTCTTC. This gives the protein CASSYSPTWEQFF. The chain is built from TRBV6-5 and TRBJ2-1; no firm D call. Germline lookup yields CDR1 MNHEY and CDR2 SVGAGI. Trimming left V 0 bases short and J 10 bases short, with 10 bases between. This CDR3 contains 13 residues.